What follows are 17 T cell receptor beta chains derived from one specimen sequenced in a study of blood T cell repertoires in COVID-19. The data were produced by immunoSEQ multiplex PCR, yet TCRdb's version contains in-frame clones alone and is incomplete. The table lists around 120,000 clones, roughly 90% of them singletons. The sample comprised peripheral blood. These receptors all stem from a man aged 65 to 85 who had recovered from COVID-19.

CDR3 protein: CASNAGVWQPQHF. The CDR3 nucleotides are TGTGCCAGTAACGCGGGGGTATGGCAGCCCCAGCATTTT. The rearrangement uses TRBV19 and TRBJ1-5; a weak D match, TRBD1 (5 bases). V was trimmed by 7 bases and J by 7 bases, leaving 14 bases between them. The CDR3 spans 13 residues. Germline V gene data show CDR1 as LNHDA and CDR2 as SQIVND (reference sequence). Drawing the rest from reference TRBV19 and TRBJ1-5, the complete variable domain is DGGITQSPKYLFRKEGQNVTLSCEQNLNHDAMYWYRQDPGQGLRLIYYSQIVNDFQKGDIAEGYSVSREKKESFPLTVTSAQKNPTAFYLCASNAGVWQPQHFGDGTRLSIL.

The chain uses TRBV7-2 and TRBJ2-7; TRBD2 agrees at 13 bases. V gave up 1 base and J gave up 5 bases; unmatched junction bases: 2. This CDR3 contains 15 residues. The germline gives CDR1 SGHTA, CDR2 FQGNSA. This CDR3 reads CASSLGTSGSHEQYF. In nucleotides, the CDR3 is TGTGCCAGCAGCTTAGGGACTAGCGGGAGCCACGAGCAGTACTTC.

V is TRBV5-5 and J is TRBJ1-2; 7 nucleotides agree with TRBD1. The CDR3 runs 13 residues. Trimming took 1 base from V and 8 from J; bases not matched to a gene: 5. Germline V CDR1 and CDR2: SGHKS, YYEKEE (reference sequence). This CDR3 is CASSLRQGDGYTF. CDR3 DNA: TGTGCCAGCAGCTTGAGACAGGGTGACGGCTACACCTTC.

Only a few counts were recorded for this clone. CDR3 coding DNA: TGTGCCAGCAGTTTAACCCGGTACAGGGGGCCCACTGAAGCTTTCTTT. As protein: CASSLTRYRGPTEAFF. V and J are TRBV28 and TRBJ1-1; 9 bases are a match to TRBD1. V dropped 2 bases and J dropped 4; count of bases not matched to a gene: 8. The CDR3 sequence is 16 residues long. Germline CDR1 reads MDHEN; CDR2 reads SYDVKM.

This chain connects TRBV28 to TRBJ2-7, with D maybe TRBD2 (6 bases). The V gene lost 5 bases and the J gene lost 5 bases, with 22 bases spanning the gap. The CDR3 covers 16 residues. Germline CDR1 MDHEN, CDR2 SYDVKM. CDR3 sequence reads: CASSPPGAARVDEQYF. The CDR3 DNA reads TGTGCCAGCAGTCCCCCGGGAGCGGCAAGAGTGGACGAGCAGTACTTC.

The chain links TRBV29-1 to TRBJ1-1; the D gene is possibly TRBD1 (6 bases). This CDR3 contains 13 residues. Between the trimmed V and J ends, which lost 8 bases and 4 bases, there was a span of 17 bases. Germline V CDR1 and CDR2: SQVTM, ANQGSEA. In DNA form, the CDR3 reads TGCAGCTCATCCTGGGGGGGGGCCACTGAAGCTTTCTTT. This gives the protein CSSSWGGATEAFF.

The rearrangement uses TRBV30 and TRBJ2-5, with TRBD1 as a possible D gene (6 bases). This CDR3 is 14 amino acids long. Germline V lookup: CDR1 GTSNPN, CDR2 SVGIG (reference sequence). V was trimmed by 4 bases and J by 2 bases, leaving 14 bases between them. CDR3 sequence: CAWNPGQTQETQYF. CDR3 bases: TGTGCCTGGAATCCGGGACAAACACAAGAGACCCAGTACTTC.

This clone was detected only once. The J gene is TRBJ2-2, the V gene TRBV27; D is possibly TRBD1 (6 bases). Looked up from germline, CDR1 is MNHEY and CDR2 is SMNVEV (reference sequence). The CDR3 has 16 amino acids. Trimming stripped 2 bases from V and 2 bases from J, with 12 bases between. CDR3 loop: CASSLGRGTNTGELFF. As DNA, the CDR3 is TGTGCCAGCAGTTTAGGCAGGGGAACAAACACCGGGGAGCTGTTTTTT.

The gene calls are TRBV5-1 and TRBJ2-3, with D hard to call. Per the germline V gene, CDR1 is SGHRS and CDR2 is YFSETQ. The V gene lost 3 bases and the J gene lost 6 bases, with 11 bases spanning the gap. This CDR3 is built from 13 residues. The CDR3 protein is CASSSQSFDTQYF. The CDR3 coding sequence is TGCGCCAGCAGCTCACAGTCTTTCGATACGCAGTATTTT.

The chain is built from TRBV29-1 and TRBJ1-2, with 9 bases aligning to TRBD1. Trimming removed 7 bases from V and 8 bases from J; junction bases left unmatched: 11. CDR3 length: 13 residues. The germline gives CDR1 SQVTM, CDR2 ANQGSEA. The CDR3 region has the DNA TGCAGCGCATTACAACAGGGGGCGCTCGGCTACACCTTC. Translated: CSALQQGALGYTF. The whole variable domain, remainder taken from reference TRBV29-1 and TRBJ1-2, is SAVISQKPSRDICQRGTSLTIQCQVDSQVTMMFWYRQQPGQSLTLIATANQGSEATYESGFVIDKFPISRPNLTFSTLTVSNMSPEDSSIYLCSALQQGALGYTFGSGTRLTVV.

The J gene is TRBJ2-7, the V gene TRBV2, with 10 positions matching TRBD2. CDR1 is SNHLY and CDR2 is FYNNEI in the germline V gene. With V trimmed by 6 bases and J by 3 bases, 2 bases remained unmatched. CDR3 length: 13 amino acids. The CDR3: CASRGLASYEQYF. The CDR3 nucleotides are TGTGCCAGCAGGGGACTAGCGAGCTACGAGCAGTACTTC.

The V and J genes are TRBV11-3 and TRBJ2-3, with D uncertain. Germline values: CDR1 SGHNT, CDR2 YENEEA. The CDR3 runs 12 residues. The V gene lost 5 bases and the J gene lost 4 bases, with 7 bases spanning the gap. The CDR3 reads CASSPGADTQYF. The CDR3, as DNA: TGTGCCAGCAGCCCTGGAGCAGATACGCAGTATTTT.

The chain is built from TRBV30 and TRBJ1-1; D might be TRBD1 (6 bases). Trimming shortened V by 0 bases and J by 1 base, and 6 bases separated the two germline ends. This CDR3 is 13 amino acids long. Germline V gene sequence: CDR1 GTSNPN, CDR2 SVGIG (reference sequence). The CDR3 DNA is TGTGCCTGGAGTGTAGGGGGGAACACTGAAGCTTTCTTT. Its translation is CAWSVGGNTEAFF. Combining the CDR3 with reference TRBV30 and TRBJ1-1 gives the whole variable domain SQTIHQWPATLVQPVGSPLSLECTVEGTSNPNLYWYRQAAGRGLQLLFYSVGIGQISSEVPQNLSASRPQDRQFILSSKKLLLSDSGFYLCAWSVGGNTEAFFGQGTRLTVV.

J is TRBJ2-7 and V is TRBV11-2; 10 bases fit TRBD2. CDR3 length equals 16 residues. Germline V gives CDR1 SGHAT, CDR2 FQNNGV. Germline trimming cut 3 bases from V and 4 bases from J; bases unmatched to any gene: 9. CDR3 sequence (DNA): TGTGCCAGCAGCTTGAGAGCGGGAGGGTTGGGGTACGAGCAGTACTTC. Protein sequence: CASSLRAGGLGYEQYF.

The CDR3 loop reads CASSLWTGSIEAFF. CDR3 sequence (DNA): TGTGCCAGCAGTTTATGGACAGGGAGTATTGAAGCTTTCTTT. The genes are TRBV28 and TRBJ1-1; 7 nucleotides agree with TRBD1. The germline gives CDR1 MDHEN, CDR2 SYDVKM. V gave up 0 bases and J gave up 7 bases; unmatched junction bases: 5. The CDR3 consists of 14 residues.

This chain joins TRBV7-2 and TRBJ2-2, with TRBD2 matching 8 bases. The CDR3 length is 17 residues. Trimming at V came to 5 bases and at J to 2 bases, leaving 10 bases not matched to a gene. The germline V gene encodes CDR1 SGHTA and CDR2 FQGNSA. CDR3 region: CASSPTGRGANTGELFF. The DNA of the CDR3 is TGTGCCAGCAGCCCCACGGGGCGGGGGGCTAACACCGGGGAGCTGTTTTTT.

The V and J genes are TRBV6-5 and TRBJ1-2; tentative D call: TRBD1 (5 bases). The CDR3 is made up of 13 amino acids. The V end was cut by 8 bases, the J end by 2 bases, with 12 bases between. The germline CDR1 and CDR2 sequences are MNHEY and SVGAGI. The CDR3 DNA reads TGTGCCAGCTCCAGGGATGCGAACTATGGCTACACCTTC. Amino acid sequence: CASSRDANYGYTF.